Below, one T cell receptor beta chain is given with its context. No cognate antigen has been identified for it. Base quality data are lacking; no much larger clone is found one base away. Patients with a history of autoimmune disease or receiving systemic immunosuppression were excluded from the trial. Peripheral blood for TCR sequencing was collected from all dose cohorts at baseline, on cycle 4 day 1, and on cycle 7 day 1. The samples were taken from a phase I, first-in-human, multicenter, open-label dose-escalation trial of ivuxolimab. Adults with locally advanced or metastatic head and neck squamous cell, hepatocellular, melanoma or renal cell carcinoma were enrolled in the trial. Before TCR sequencing, CD4+ T cells and CD8+ T cells from peripheral blood were sorted into separate populations. The sample is drawn from a study of OX40 agonist ivuxolimab in advanced cancers. Notes on the research overall: Ivuxolimab, which targeted the costimulatory receptor OX40 (CD134), was an agonistic, fully human IgG2 monoclonal antibody. Intravenous ivuxolimab was administered to patients every 2 weeks at six dose levels: 0.01, 0.1, 0.3, 1.5, 3 and 10 mg/kg. Of the roughly 51 dose-escalation patients, hepatocellular carcinoma was present in about 20, melanoma in around 15, renal cell carcinoma in 9 and head and neck cancer in 9. In the dose-escalation cohort, about four fifths of patients were male, and the mean age was roughly 60 years with a range of roughly 20 to 80. Prior anti-PD-1, anti-PD-L1 or anti-CTLA-4 therapy was permitted, and approximately 42% of dose-escalation patients had received checkpoint inhibitors. Three dose-escalation patients achieved partial responses, one with hepatocellular carcinoma and two with cutaneous melanoma. Peripheral TCRbeta sequencing was intended to test whether TCR sequence diversity was altered and clonal T-cell expansion was caused by ivuxolimab. The paper reports the monotherapy dose-escalation portion (N ≈ 50 patients) of the phase I ivuxolimab trial. Beyond this particular receptor, the publication reports: Antigen specificity was not determined for the clonally expanded peripheral T cells. Low levels of normalized T-cell clonal expansion were also seen in some patients who did not respond. At doses from 0.1 to 3.0 mg/kg, clonal expansion was seen in both CD4+ and CD8+ blood T cells between baseline and week 6. In the 0.1-3.0 mg/kg groups, partial responders had among the lowest normalized peripheral clonal expansion, particularly in CD8+ T cells. After ivuxolimab, expanded clones were on average more numerous among CD8+ T cells than among CD4+ T cells.

The germline V and J ends show losses of 1 base and 8 bases respectively, and no gene match explains 12 bases of the junction. Looking up the germline V gene (reference sequence) yields CDR1 SEHNR and CDR2 FQNEAQ. CDR3 length: 17 amino acids, cysteine to phenylalanine. Only the CDR3 portion is preserved as DNA: 51 bases, with reading frame beginning at the first base. To sequence the TCRbeta CDR3 region, genomic DNA was isolated from the sorted cells. The immunoSEQ Assay was used for sequencing of TCRbeta CDR3 regions. Held by TCRdb, this immuneACCESS table contains in-frame sequences only and omits some clones. Under half of the omission traces to an unresolved V gene where checked; the cause of the rest is unknown. Present in this sample are tens of thousands of clones, about 80% of which were seen just once. The top ten clones comprise around 2% of the sample.

This TCR derives from an adult with an advanced solid tumor such as melanoma, head and neck, liver or kidney cancer. Recombination joined TRBV7-9 with TRBJ2-3; the central 10 bases match TRBD2. The sample consisted of CD4+ or CD8+ T cells sorted from blood, taken in a trial of the OX40 agonist ivuxolimab. The DNA is TGTGCCAGCAGCTTAGGGTTACTAGCGGGAAGGTTCGTTACGCAGTATTTT. It specifies CASSLGLLAGRFVTQYF.